This T cell receptor beta chain was obtained from a study of blood T cells in healthy people across ages. The CDR3 has 14 residues. Germline V gene sequence: CDR1 KGHSH, CDR2 LQKENI. Deletions cut 6 bases from V and 0 bases from J, with 11 bases between. This clonotype has more than one count but fewer than ten. Together with a sample-barcoded 5' primer, a J-beta primer mix was included in a second PCR lasting 7 to 11 cycles. TCRdb reanalysed the 5' RACE reads using MiXCR and keeps one entry per CDR3 protein. Of about 640,000 distinct CDR3 sequences listed, approximately 30% are singletons. Sequencing was performed on blood. This TCR was recovered from a woman of 80 years or more in good health. The chain links TRBV18 to TRBJ2-5; D gene unclear. CDR3 nucleotides: TGTGCCAGCTCGTCAGGACGGAACCAAGAGACCCAGTACTTC. Its translation is CASSSGRNQETQYF.